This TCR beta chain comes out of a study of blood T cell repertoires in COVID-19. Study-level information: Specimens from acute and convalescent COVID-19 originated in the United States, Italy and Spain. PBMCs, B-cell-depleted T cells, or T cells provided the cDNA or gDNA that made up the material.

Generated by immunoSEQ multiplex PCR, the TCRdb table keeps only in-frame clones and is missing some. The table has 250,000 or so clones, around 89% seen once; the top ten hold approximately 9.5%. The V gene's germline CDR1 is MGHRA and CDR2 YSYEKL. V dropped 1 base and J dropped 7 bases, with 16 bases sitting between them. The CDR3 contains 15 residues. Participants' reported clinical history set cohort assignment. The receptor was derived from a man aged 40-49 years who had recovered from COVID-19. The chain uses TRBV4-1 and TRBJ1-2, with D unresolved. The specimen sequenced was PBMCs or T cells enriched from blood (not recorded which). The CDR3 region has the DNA TGCGCCAGCAGCCAAGGCGGCAGCATCAGCTTTGGCTACACCTTC. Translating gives CASSQGGSISFGYTF.